This TCR beta chain derives from a study of monozygotic twins with inflammatory bowel disease (dated by TCRdb to between 2017 and 2020). Concerning the study at large: The complete study included 30 or so monozygotic twin pairs: 19 IBD-discordant Danish pairs and nine German pairs, of which four were IBD-concordant and five were IBD-discordant. Each individual had, on average, about 151 000 unique TCRalpha sequences and 181 000 unique TCRbeta sequences available for analysis. The search for disease-associated traits relied mainly on comparing IBD patients with their genetically identical healthy co-twins within discordant pairs.

From the germline V gene, CDR1 is MNHEY and CDR2 is SVGAGI. The CDR3 sequence holds 13 residues, the cysteine and phenylalanine included. No DNA is given. With regard to this clonotype: It has no known antigen specificity.

From each donor, a roughly 2.7 ml peripheral blood sample was collected into PAXgene tubes and kept at -80 degrees C. Total RNA was isolated from whole blood with the PAXgene blood miRNA kit on an automated QIAcube, without T cell sorting. Peripheral blood from monozygotic twin pairs, either concordant or discordant for inflammatory bowel disease, underwent deep TCRalpha and TCRbeta repertoire profiling that used unique molecular barcoding. Smoking habits were recorded for all twin pairs, and each individual was classified as a current, former or never smoker. Results and caveats for the whole study, not just this receptor: Different T cell subtypes could not be distinguished in the analysis. Differing immunosuppressive treatments among patients may have added background noise and inter-individual variability to the repertoires. Repertoire similarity did not differ between concordant and discordant twins, possibly due to limited statistical power. Compared with healthy twins, IBD patients had fewer clonotypes in common with other individuals, a difference most pronounced in patients showing signs of disease activity. TCRbeta repertoire diversity, by inverse Simpson index, was decreased in IBD patients compared with their healthy co-twins. No single strong signal or clonotype linked to IBD turned up in the results, so the idea that one exists was not supported.

The protocol used for the library was 5' RACE. The input for every TCR library was roughly 3,200 ng of total RNA. For each sample, cDNA synthesis was carried out in eight separate reactions using SMARTScribe reverse transcriptase. During cDNA synthesis, unique molecular identifiers containing a 6-nucleotide sample barcode were introduced by template switching. TCRalpha and TCRbeta cDNA was amplified by two nested PCRs of 16 and 9 cycles, with bead purification after each PCR. Before amplification, the cDNA was both treated with uracil DNA-glycosylase and purified with the QIAquick PCR purification kit. In the second PCR, Illumina TruSeq-compatible adapters and sample-specific barcodes were added. Library quality and concentration were checked on TapeStation and Qubit, and libraries were pooled at approximately 4.7 ng each. Sequencing of the pooled libraries was done on an Illumina HiSeq2500 single-index Rapid Run using custom sequencing primers and 2 x 100 bp reads. In the original analysis: PCR and sequencing errors were corrected by UMI-based consensus assembly using MiGEC version 1.2.6. MiXCR version 2.1.1 was used to carry out V(D)J alignment, clonotype assembly and CDR3 extraction. Gene usage, clonotype sharing and MAIT/NKT TCR abundance were normalised by analysing the top 1000, 10 000 and 20 000 clonotypes per sample. Diversity was computed as the inverse Simpson index with the vegan R package after downsampling to 27 000 UMIs. Paired Mann-Whitney U tests were applied to discordant twin pairs, and Benjamini-Hochberg correction was used for multiple testing. After reprocessing by TCRdb, each CDR3 protein sequence is one entry, and no DNA is given. For this entry, the V and J calls and clone size follow TCRdb and not the study's own pipeline. The sample table gives some 130,000 distinct CDR3 sequences. The ten largest clones capture roughly 1.2% of the sample.

The origin of this receptor is a human donor with ulcerative colitis or Crohn's disease, or a healthy co-twin of an affected twin (not recorded which). The chain was built from TRBV6-5 and TRBJ1-2. The sequenced sample consisted of blood. The CDR3 corresponds to CASNSGANYGYTF.